These 6 T cell receptor beta chains came from one sample sequenced in a study of cytomegalovirus exposure and HLA in healthy donors. The PCR was carried out with 60 Vbeta primers and 13 Jbeta primers. Measured with immunoSEQ multiplex PCR; TCRdb has only the in-frame clones, and not every one. The sample yields approximately 90,000 clones, around 74% seen once. The sequencing sample was made of PBMCs. These receptor sequences come from a boy aged 10-17 years in good health and CMV-seronegative.

CDR3 in amino acids: CASSLGGGNRAFF. CDR3 sequence (DNA): TGTGCCAGCAGCTTAGGGGGGGGGAACAGAGCTTTCTTT. The rearrangement joins TRBV11-2 to TRBJ1-1; possible D gene TRBD1, 5 bases. This CDR3 has 13 amino acids. The V and J ends lost 1 base and 10 bases respectively, with 13 bases between them. Germline V gene data show CDR1 as SGHAT and CDR2 as FQNNGV.

The gene calls are TRBV6-6 and TRBJ2-7, with D tentatively TRBD1 (6 bases). CDR1 MNHNY and CDR2 SVGAGI come from the germline V gene (reference sequence). V lost 6 bases, J lost 3 bases, and 21 bases lay in between. The CDR3 covers 16 residues. The CDR3 DNA follows: TGTGCCAGCAGCCACACACAGGGCGAGGTGGGCTACGAGCAGTACTTC. Its protein product is CASSHTQGEVGYEQYF.

Only one count was recorded for this clone. The V call is TRBV28, the J call TRBJ1-5; D remains ambiguous. The germline V and J ends were trimmed by 2 bases and 9 bases, with 17 bases remaining between them. The CDR3 is 15 amino acids. The germline V gene has CDR1 MDHEN and CDR2 SYDVKM. The CDR3 DNA reads as TGTGCCAGCAGTTTACCTCCCTATGAGGGTCGGCCCCAGCATTTT. This gives the protein CASSLPPYEGRPQHF. The full variable domain, rest sourced from reference TRBV28 and TRBJ1-5, is DVKVTQSSRYLVKRTGEKVFLECVQDMDHENMFWYRQDPGLGLRLIYFSYDVKMKEKGDIPEGYSVSREKKERFSLILESASTNQTSMYLCASSLPPYEGRPQHFGDGTRLSIL.

Comments on this clone: The junction does not match germline at one end; this may be a read error. The chain uses TRBV2 and TRBJ1-1; no clear D. The germline CDR1 and CDR2 sequences are SNHLY and FYNNEI. The CDR3 runs 8 residues. The DNA for the CDR3 is TGTGCCAGCAGTGATGCCTACTTT. Amino acid sequence: CASSDAYF.

This rearrangement joins TRBV4-3 to TRBJ2-5, with 7 bases fitting TRBD2. The CDR3 totals 16 residues. After removal of 3 bases from V and 5 bases from J, the junction contained 12 bases not matched to a gene. Germline lookup yields CDR1 LGHNA and CDR2 YSLEER. Here the CDR3 reads CASSHSSLRGGETQYF. The CDR3 bases are TGCGCCAGCAGCCATTCTTCCTTGCGGGGAGGGGAGACCCAGTACTTC.

The gene calls are TRBV4-2 and TRBJ2-5; TRBD1 agrees at 7 bases. This CDR3 has 15 residues. J was trimmed by 2 bases and V by 0 bases; bases with no gene match: 3. Germline CDR1 reads LGHNA; CDR2 reads YNFKEQ. The CDR3 reads CASSQDGTEQETQYF. The CDR3 DNA reads as TGTGCCAGCAGCCAAGATGGGACAGAACAAGAGACCCAGTACTTC.